The present T cell receptor beta chain was sequenced within a study of response to subunit inactivated influenza vaccine. The germline CDR1 and CDR2 sequences are DFQATT and SNEGSKA (reference sequence). This CDR3 is 13 amino acids long. V was clipped by 6 bases and J by 0 bases; unmatched bases: 4. TCRdb processed the RT-PCR reads anew with MiXCR; each CDR3 protein has one entry. The profile covers 500,000 or so distinct CDR3 sequences, with approximately 11% appearing a single time and more than 10% taken by the ten largest. Study-wide findings and caveats: Only a handful of new T cells, the authors suggested, are recruited with each seasonal influenza vaccination.

With regard to this clonotype: Its antigen remains unknown.

This TCR derives from a man aged 45-65 years who received an inactivated influenza vaccine. This specimen consisted of PBMCs from blood, obtained around seven weeks after vaccination. This chain links TRBV20-1 with TRBJ1-2; TRBD1 matches 7 bases. The CDR3 nucleotides read TGCAGTGCGGGAGGACAGGCTAACTATGGCTACACCTTC. Translation gives CSAGGQANYGYTF.